The rows below give T cell receptor beta chains drawn from one sample of a study of control samples from healthy donors and cancer patients. TCRdb's copy holds only in-frame clones and misses some; the assay was immunoSEQ multiplex PCR. The sample has about 120,000 clones, 88% seen once. Sequencing used blood. These receptors originate from a middle-aged man in good health. Each CDR3 is given with its conserved first and last residue. Each record gives: D gene, J gene, clone size, CDR3 length, V gene, CDR3 DNA, CDR3 protein. D genes are given only for firm matches. Rows may omit the clone size; those that give it use once, few, many or a size class.

>.|TRBJ1-3|.|15|TRBV11-2
TGTGCCAGCAGCCTCCGGGACACCTCTGGAAACACCATATATTTT
CASSLRDTSGNTIYF
>.|TRBJ1-1|.|12|TRBV19
TGTGCCAGTAGTATAGGTTCCACTGAAGCTTTCTTT
CASSIGSTEAFF
>TRBD2|TRBJ2-7|.|17|TRBV7-9
TGTGCCAGCAGCTTGGGCCTACTAGCGGGGGGTTTCTACGAGCAGTACTTC
CASSLGLLAGGFYEQYF
>.|TRBJ1-1|few|13|TRBV4-2
TGTGCCAGCAACCAGGGAATGAACACTGAAGCTTTCTTT
CASNQGMNTEAFF
>.|TRBJ1-2|.|11|TRBV6-5
TGTGCCAGCAGTTATTACTATGGCTACACCTTC
CASSYYYGYTF
>.|TRBJ1-1|.|14|TRBV5-4
TGTGCCAGCAGTCGACGGAGGATGAACACTGAAGCTTTCTTT
CASSRRRMNTEAFF
>.|TRBJ2-5|.|15|TRBV5-4
TGTGCCAGCAGCTCGGACAGGGAGGGTCGAGAGACCCAGTACTTC
CASSSDREGRETQYF
>.|TRBJ2-4|.|15|TRBV29-1
TGCAGCGTTGAAGGTACCCCGGGGGCCAAAAACATTCAGTACTTC
CSVEGTPGAKNIQYF
>.|TRBJ2-2|.|14|TRBV10-2
TGCGCCAGCAATGGGAATCCGAACACCGGGGAGCTGTTTTTT
CASNGNPNTGELFF
>.|TRBJ2-6|.|15|TRBV6-2/TRBV6-3
TGTGCCAGCAGTTACTCAGGGGGTGGGGCCAACGTCCTGACTTTC
CASSYSGGGANVLTF
>TRBD1|TRBJ2-7|.|15|TRBV14
TGTGCCAGCAGCCAAGCACAGGGGCCTTACTACGAGCAGTACTTC
CASSQAQGPYYEQYF
>TRBD1|TRBJ1-2|.|12|TRBV30
TGTGCCTGGAGTACAGGGGGCTATGGCTACACCTTC
CAWSTGGYGYTF
>.|TRBJ1-1|.|17|TRBV23-1
TGCCCCACCAGTCAATCGCGGGGGGGGGAAATGAACACTGAAGCTTTCTTT
CPTSQSRGGEMNTEAFF